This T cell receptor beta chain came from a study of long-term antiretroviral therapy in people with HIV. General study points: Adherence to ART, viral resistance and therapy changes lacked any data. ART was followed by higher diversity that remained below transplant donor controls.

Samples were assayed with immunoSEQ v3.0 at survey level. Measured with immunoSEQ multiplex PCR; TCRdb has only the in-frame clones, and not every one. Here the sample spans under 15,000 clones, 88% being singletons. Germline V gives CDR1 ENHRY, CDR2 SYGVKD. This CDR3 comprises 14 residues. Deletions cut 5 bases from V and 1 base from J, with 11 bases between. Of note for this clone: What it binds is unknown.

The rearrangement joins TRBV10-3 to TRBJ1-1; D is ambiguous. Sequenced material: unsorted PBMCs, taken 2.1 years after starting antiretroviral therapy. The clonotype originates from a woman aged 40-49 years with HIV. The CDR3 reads CAISLSRENTEAFF. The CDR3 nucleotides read TGTGCCATCAGTCTAAGTAGGGAGAACACTGAAGCTTTCTTT.